The 14 T cell receptor beta chains below all came from one sample that was sequenced in a study of shared clonotypes between healthy human individuals. Data came from immunoSEQ multiplex PCR; TCRdb stores just in-frame clones and leaves some out. Of over a million clones listed, 98% are singletons. Sequencing was carried out using naive CD4+ T cells sorted from blood. Indicated subset: CD45RA+ positively selected. These receptor sequences come from a man between 25 and 39 years old in good health.

The rearrangement links TRBV14 to TRBJ1-2; maybe TRBD1 (5 bases). Germline CDR1 reads SGHDN; CDR2 reads FVKESK. The CDR3 length is 13 residues. V was trimmed by 3 bases and J by 2 bases, leaving 7 bases between them. The DNA for the CDR3 is TGTGCCAGCAGCCACGAGGGGAACTATGGCTACACCTTC. Protein product: CASSHEGNYGYTF.

The chain joins TRBV2 to TRBJ1-3; D uncertain. The CDR3 is 12 amino acids. Germline V CDR1 and CDR2: SNHLY, FYNNEI. The ends were cut back, 3 bases at V and 4 bases at J, with 4 bases in the middle. The CDR3 nucleotides read TGTGCCAGCAGTGATAGGGGAAACACCATATATTTT. Its protein product is CASSDRGNTIYF.

The rearrangement uses TRBV28 and TRBJ2-1; D ambiguous. This CDR3 spans 15 amino acids. Deletions cut 5 bases from V and 0 bases from J, with 11 bases between. Looked up from germline, CDR1 is MDHEN and CDR2 is SYDVKM. CDR3 coding DNA: TGTGCCAGCAGTACCGGGCAAAGCTCCTACAATGAGCAGTTCTTC. This gives the protein CASSTGQSSYNEQFF. The whole variable domain, filled in from reference TRBV28 and TRBJ2-1, reads DVKVTQSSRYLVKRTGEKVFLECVQDMDHENMFWYRQDPGLGLRLIYFSYDVKMKEKGDIPEGYSVSREKKERFSLILESASTNQTSMYLCASSTGQSSYNEQFFGPGTRLTVL.

J is TRBJ1-1 and V is TRBV20-1; 7 bases are shared with TRBD1. Trimming at V came to 6 bases and at J to 6 bases, leaving 4 bases not matched to a gene. CDR3 length equals 11 residues. Germline CDR1 is DFQATT and CDR2 is SNEGSKA (reference sequence). CDR3: CSAQGVAEAFF. The CDR3 region has the DNA TGCAGTGCGCAGGGGGTGGCTGAAGCTTTCTTT.

V usage is TRBV6-6 and J usage is TRBJ1-3; D uncertain. Trimming left V 2 bases short and J 3 bases short, with 11 bases between. The CDR3 is 15 residues long. Germline V gives CDR1 MNHNY, CDR2 SVGAGI (reference sequence). In DNA form, the CDR3 reads TGTGCCAGCAGTTACGGAGGGTTAGGTGGAAACACCATATATTTT. It codes for CASSYGGLGGNTIYF.

The chain uses TRBV15 and TRBJ2-3; D call uncertain. Per the germline V gene, CDR1 is LNHNV and CDR2 is YYDKDF (reference sequence). Trimming stripped 1 base from V and 4 bases from J, with 3 bases between. The CDR3 spans 12 residues. The CDR3 bases are TGTGCCACCAGCAGAGTCTCAGATACGCAGTATTTT. It specifies CATSRVSDTQYF.

The rearrangement uses TRBV18 and TRBJ2-5, with TRBD2 matching over 10 bases. The J segment lost 0 bases and the V segment lost 4 bases, leaving 11 bases of the junction unmatched. The CDR3 runs 18 residues. CDR1 and CDR2 (germline): KGHSH, LQKENI. The CDR3 sequence: CASSQLAGGHNYQETQYF. CDR3 coding DNA: TGTGCCAGCTCACAATTAGCGGGAGGACACAATTACCAAGAGACCCAGTACTTC.

The rearrangement links TRBV4-1 to TRBJ2-1; D is possibly TRBD1 (6 bases). There are 14 residues in the CDR3. Trimming took off 5 bases at V and 5 bases at J, with 13 bases between the two ends. The germline V gene encodes CDR1 MGHRA and CDR2 YSYEKL. In DNA form, the CDR3 reads TGCGCCAGCAGCTACAGGGCTAAGAACAATGAGCAGTTCTTC. This encodes CASSYRAKNNEQFF.

This chain connects TRBV5-5 to TRBJ2-2; D may be TRBD1 (5 bases). The CDR3 is made up of 15 amino acids. Per the germline V gene, CDR1 is SGHKS and CDR2 is YYEKEE (reference sequence). The germline V and J ends were trimmed by 0 bases and 2 bases, with 8 bases remaining between them. CDR3 amino acids: CASSLVRGNTGELFF. CDR3 DNA: TGTGCCAGCAGCTTGGTTAGGGGTAACACCGGGGAGCTGTTTTTT.

V is TRBV7-7 and J is TRBJ2-1; no definite D call. This CDR3 region has 13 residues. Trimming shortened V by 5 bases and J by 10 bases, and 15 bases separated the two germline ends. Germline V gene sequence: CDR1 SSHAT, CDR2 FNYEAQ (reference sequence). CDR3 residues: CASSLGAQDEQFF. The CDR3 nucleotides are TGTGCCAGCAGCCTAGGCGCACAAGACGAGCAGTTCTTC.

The chain recombines TRBV10-3 with TRBJ2-3; the D call may be TRBD1 or TRBD2 (6 bases each). Trimming took 9 bases from V and 4 from J, leaving 20 bases between them. CDR1 and CDR2 from the germline V gene are ENHRY and SYGVKD. There are 15 residues in the CDR3. CDR3 region: CAIGTGGAVADTQYF. CDR3 DNA sequence: TGTGCCATTGGTACCGGGGGCGCAGTGGCAGATACGCAGTATTTT.

The chain recombines TRBV4-3 with TRBJ2-1, with TRBD2 matching 12 bases. The CDR3 consists of 15 residues. The ends lost 0 bases at V and 8 bases at J; junction bases unmatched: 2. Germline CDR1 reads LGHNA; CDR2 reads YSLEER. In nucleotides, the CDR3 is TGCGCCAGCAGCCAAGATCGACTAGCGGGAGATGAGCAGTTCTTC. This gives the protein CASSQDRLAGDEQFF.

This clone was detected only once. This chain uses TRBV5-3 with TRBJ2-7; TRBD2 matches 12 bases. TRBV5-3 is marked as an open reading frame, function uncertain. Trimming at V came to 4 bases and at J to 2 bases, leaving 22 bases not matched to a gene. This CDR3 has 21 amino acids. CDR3 in amino acids: CARSPPNITRLAGELAYEQYF. In DNA, the CDR3 is TGTGCCAGAAGCCCGCCAAACATCACCAGACTAGCGGGAGAGCTAGCCTACGAGCAGTACTTC.

The rearrangement uses TRBV19 and TRBJ2-7; D remains unclear. V shed 2 bases and J shed 5 bases, with 13 bases lying between them. Germline loops: CDR1 LNHDA, CDR2 SQIVND (reference sequence). This CDR3 is built from 14 residues. The CDR3 loop reads CASSISAGFNEQYF. Written as DNA, the CDR3 is TGTGCCAGTAGTATATCCGCAGGTTTCAACGAGCAGTACTTC.